These T cell receptor beta chains were read from a single sample in a study of T cell changes during pregnancy in multiple sclerosis. Data came from immunoSEQ multiplex PCR; TCRdb stores just in-frame clones and leaves some out. The sample holds tens of thousands of clones, approximately 90% seen once. The sequenced sample was CD8+ T cells from peripheral blood mononuclear cells, obtained in the first trimester of pregnancy. These receptors all come from a female donor with multiple sclerosis, enrolled in a pregnancy study. Each CDR3 is given with its conserved first and last residue. D genes are given only for firm matches. Expanded clones are given a class, and other clones once, few, many or no size at all.

>TRBJ1-2|.|TRBV27|.
TGTGCCAGCAGTGCGGACCCGGGGGGGATCTATGGCTACACCTTC
CASSADPGGIYGYTF
>TRBJ2-5|.|TRBV27|.
TGTGCCAGCAGTTTATCGTTCGGGGTTTTCGTGACCCAGTACTTC
CASSLSFGVFVTQYF
>TRBJ2-5|.|TRBV10-3|TRBD2
TGTGCCATCAGTGAGTCGGGGGGGGAGACCCAGTACTTC
CAISESGGETQYF
>TRBJ2-3|.|TRBV7-8|TRBD2
TGTGCCAGCAGCCCGCACCCCCTAGCGGTCACAGATACGCAGTATTTT
CASSPHPLAVTDTQYF
>TRBJ2-1|.|TRBV4-3|TRBD1
TGCGCCAGCAGCCAACGCAACACAGGGGGCGCGGACAATGAGCAGTTCTTC
CASSQRNTGGADNEQFF
>TRBJ2-1|.|TRBV7-9|.
TGTGCCAGCAGCTTACTGGGGGGAGGAGTCCCTTCTAACAATGAGCAGTTCTTC
CASSLLGGGVPSNNEQFF
>TRBJ2-6|.|TRBV4-1|.
TGCGCCAGCAGCCTTATGAACGGACAGCTCTCTGGGGCCAACGTCCTGACTTTC
CASSLMNGQLSGANVLTF
>TRBJ1-1|once|TRBV5-4|.
TGTGCCAGCAGCCCCGTGCGAGGGAGGACGGAAACTGAAGCTTTCTTT
CASSPVRGRTETEAFF
>TRBJ2-1|.|TRBV7-6|TRBD1
TGTGCCAGCAGCGTGGGACAGGGGGGCTATGAGCAGTTCTTC
CASSVGQGGYEQFF
>TRBJ2-7|once|TRBV29-1|.
TGCAGCGTTGCCATATCACTGGAGCCCTACGAGCAGTACTTC
CSVAISLEPYEQYF
>TRBJ2-1|.|TRBV4-3|.
TGCGCCAGCAGCCAAGGCCGGGATCTAAATGAGCAGTTCTTC
CASSQGRDLNEQFF
>TRBJ2-7|.|TRBV7-2|TRBD1
TGTGCCAGCAGCACGACAGGGTTTACCTACGAGCAGTACTTC
CASSTTGFTYEQYF
>TRBJ2-7|once|TRBV6-1|.
TGTGCCAGCAGTGGCCTAACAGGGCCCTCCTACGAGCAGTACTTC
CASSGLTGPSYEQYF
>TRBJ2-1|once|TRBV27|TRBD2
TGTGCCAGCAGTTCTGGACTAGCGGCATACAATGAGCAGTTCTTC
CASSSGLAAYNEQFF
>TRBJ1-1|.|TRBV7-9|TRBD1
TGTGCCAGCAGCTTTGAGGGGGCGATTGGTACGAACACTGAAGCTTTCTTT
CASSFEGAIGTNTEAFF
>TRBJ1-4|.|TRBV7-2|TRBD1
TGTGCCAGCAGCTTAGTAAATCACAGGGACAGGAACGAAAAACTGTTTTTT
CASSLVNHRDRNEKLFF
>TRBJ2-1|.|TRBV4-1|TRBD2
TGCGCCAGCAGCCAAGACCCTAACACGATGGGGGGGGATGAGCAGTTCTTC
CASSQDPNTMGGDEQFF
>TRBJ2-3|.|TRBV29-1|TRBD2
TGCAGCGTTGACGAAACTAGCGTAGATACGCAGTATTTT
CSVDETSVDTQYF
>TRBJ2-7|.|TRBV4-3|TRBD1
TGCGCCAGCAGCCAAGAACAGGGGGCCTACGAGCAGTACTTC
CASSQEQGAYEQYF
>TRBJ2-2|.|TRBV15|.
TGTGCCACCAGGTCAGGATTTCAGAACACCGGGGAGCTGTTTTTT
CATRSGFQNTGELFF
>TRBJ2-7|.|TRBV4-2|TRBD2
TGTGCCAGCAGCCACTTCGTTGCGGGAGTAAAGAACTACGAGCAGTACTTC
CASSHFVAGVKNYEQYF
>TRBJ1-3|.|TRBV4-3|.
TGCGCCAGCAGCCAAGATCTGCCACCTAGCAGAAACACCATATATTTT
CASSQDLPPSRNTIYF
>TRBJ1-5|.|TRBV4-3|TRBD1
TGCGCCAGCAGTCGGGACAGGGCAGGCAATCAGCCCCAGCATTTT
CASSRDRAGNQPQHF
>TRBJ2-1|few|TRBV6-5|TRBD2
TGTGCCAGCAGTACGACTAGCGGGAGCCCAAATGAGCAGTTCTTC
CASSTTSGSPNEQFF
>TRBJ2-1|.|TRBV29-1|.
TGCAGCGTTGACTCCGGGAGCTCCTACAATGAGCAGTTCTTC
CSVDSGSSYNEQFF
>TRBJ1-1|.|TRBV5-1|.
TGCGCCAGCAGCCAGCTCAAACCCAGGGGCACTGAAGCTTTCTTT
CASSQLKPRGTEAFF
>TRBJ2-1|.|TRBV5-6|.
TGTGCCAGCAGCTTTTGGAGGGATTCCTACAATGAGCAGTTCTTC
CASSFWRDSYNEQFF
>TRBJ2-7|.|TRBV27|.
TGTGCCAGCAGTTCCCGGAGCTCCTACGAGCAGTACTTC
CASSSRSSYEQYF
>TRBJ1-4|.|TRBV19|.
TGTGCCAGTAGTATAGTATCCGGAGGCGGTAATGAAAAACTGTTTTTT
CASSIVSGGGNEKLFF
>TRBJ1-1|.|TRBV5-1|TRBD1
TGCGCCAGCAGCGCCTACCGTGGCAGGGGGCCCTATGAAGCTTTCTTT
CASSAYRGRGPYEAFF
>TRBJ2-7|once|TRBV4-3|.
TGCGCCAGCAGCCAAGGGGAAGGGGGGGCCTACGAGCAGTACTTC
CASSQGEGGAYEQYF
>TRBJ1-5|.|TRBV19|TRBD1
TGTGCCACCTGGGACAGGGACTTTGTTCAGCCCCAGCATTTT
CATWDRDFVQPQHF
>TRBJ2-5|.|TRBV19|TRBD1
TGTGCCAGTAGTTTCGACAGGGGGCTTCGTCAAGAGACCCAGTACTTC
CASSFDRGLRQETQYF
>TRBJ2-3|.|TRBV28|TRBD1
TGTGCCAGCAGTTCCCCGGACAGGGGTGGTAGCACAGATACGCAGTATTTT
CASSSPDRGGSTDTQYF
>TRBJ1-1|.|TRBV7-2|TRBD1
TGTGCCAGCAGCCACGGACAGGCGCCAGCTTTCTTT
CASSHGQAPAFF
>TRBJ2-3|.|TRBV9|TRBD2
TGTGCCAGCAGCGTTCAGCGGGGGCCCATCACAGATACGCAGTATTTT
CASSVQRGPITDTQYF
>TRBJ2-3|.|TRBV18|TRBD2
TGTGCCAGCTCACCACCGCCTAGCGGAACTTACACAGATACGCAGTATTTT
CASSPPPSGTYTDTQYF
>TRBJ2-3|.|TRBV6-6|.
TGTGCCAGCAAGCCAGCGACGAGCACAGATACGCAGTATTTT
CASKPATSTDTQYF
>TRBJ1-3|.|TRBV30|.
TGTGCCTGGAGTAGGGTGGGGCCTGGAAACACCATATATTTT
CAWSRVGPGNTIYF
>TRBJ2-1|.|TRBV7-3|.
TGTGCCAGCAGCCTAAGCGGTAACAATGAGCAGTTCTTC
CASSLSGNNEQFF
>TRBJ2-7|.|TRBV5-1|.
TGCGCCAGCAGCCCCGGGAATCCATACGAGCAGTACTTC
CASSPGNPYEQYF
>TRBJ1-5|.|TRBV19|.
TGTGCCAGTAGTATAGTGGGGGGGCCGGGCAATCAGCCCCAGCATTTT
CASSIVGGPGNQPQHF
>TRBJ2-5|.|TRBV9|.
TGTGCCAGCAGCGTAGCTTACGGAGGAGAGGATGGCCAGTACTTC
CASSVAYGGEDGQYF
>TRBJ2-1|few|TRBV28|TRBD2
TGTGCCAGCAGTTTATATCCCGGGGGACTAGCTCTCCCTCGACCAAACAATGAGCAGTTCTTC
CASSLYPGGLALPRPNNEQFF
>TRBJ2-2|.|TRBV29-1|.
TGCAGCGTTGAACAGGGGAACACCGGGGAGCTGTTTTTT
CSVEQGNTGELFF
>TRBJ1-2|.|TRBV7-3|.
TGTGCCAGCAGCTTCGGGGATTCCTATGGCTACACCTTC
CASSFGDSYGYTF
>TRBJ2-1|.|TRBV19|TRBD2
TGTGCCAGTAGTATAAATGCGGGAGGGCCTATGGATGAGCAGTTCTTC
CASSINAGGPMDEQFF
>TRBJ1-1|.|TRBV9|.
TGTGCCAGCAGCGTCCAGGGGACTAAGGAAGCTTTCTTT
CASSVQGTKEAFF
>TRBJ2-5|.|TRBV11-2|TRBD2
TGTGCCAGCAGCTTAGGACTAGCAACCCAAGAGACCCAGTACTTC
CASSLGLATQETQYF
>TRBJ2-7|.|TRBV19|TRBD2
TGTGCCAGTAGTATTCTGGGCGGGAGCAGGAACGAGCAGTACTTC
CASSILGGSRNEQYF
>TRBJ1-2|once|TRBV9|TRBD1
TGTGCCAGCAGCGTAGAGGGGACAGCAGCTAACTATGGCTACACCTTC
CASSVEGTAANYGYTF
>TRBJ2-7|.|TRBV7-8|TRBD1
TGTGCCAGCAGCTCCGGGACAGAACACTACGAGCAGTACTTC
CASSSGTEHYEQYF
>TRBJ2-7|.|TRBV4-1|TRBD1
TGCGCCAGCAGCCAAGGCCCAGGGGGCTACGAGCAGTACTTC
CASSQGPGGYEQYF
>TRBJ2-1|.|TRBV5-1|TRBD1
TGCGCCAGCAGCGAGGGACAGGGGCTATACAATGAGCAGTTCTTC
CASSEGQGLYNEQFF
>TRBJ1-1|once|TRBV13|.
TGTGCCAGCAGCTTCCGACGGGTAGTCTCGAACACTGAAGCTTTCTTT
CASSFRRVVSNTEAFF
>TRBJ2-2|.|TRBV29-1|.
TGCAGCGTTTGCAGGGCCGACACCGGGGAGCTGTTTTTT
CSVCRADTGELFF
>TRBJ2-1|.|TRBV9|TRBD2
TGTGCCAGCAGCGTGGGACTAGCGGCTTACAATGAGCAGTTCTTC
CASSVGLAAYNEQFF